The TCR beta chain under discussion was sequenced for a study of early T cells in non-severe SARS-CoV-2 infection (dated by TCRdb to about 2021). For the wider study: Bulk RNA from unsorted whole blood was used for TCR sequencing, so alpha and beta chains could not be paired.

The study was a case-control design nested within a healthcare worker cohort in London, UK, with weekly nasopharyngeal swab PCR tests and blood sampling. Healthcare workers were recruited between 23 and 31 March 2020, during the week of the UK lockdown, and were followed weekly for up to 16 weeks. The library came from 5' RACE. Sequencer: NextSeq 500. To correct for sequencing error and PCR bias, the TCR library protocol tagged individual cDNA molecules with unique molecular identifiers. Sequencing covered both TCR alpha and beta chains, and within each sample the abundances of alpha and beta sequences were tightly co-correlated. On the authors' methods: Decombinator V4 was used to annotate the V gene, J gene and CDR3 of the TCR sequences. Expanded TCRs were defined as changing significantly between any two time points under a Poisson model with p below 0.0001. Abundances of TCRs were expressed as counts per million after normalisation to the total number of TCRs sequenced in each sample. TRAV1-2 paired with TRAJ12, TRAJ20 or TRAJ33 defined MAIT TCRs, while TRAV10 paired with TRAJ18 defined iNKT TCRs. VDJdb, accessed 1 November 2021, was searched for CMV, EBV and SARS-CoV-2 annotated TCRs, excluding TCRs annotated for multiple antigens. TCRdb cleaned the public reads at Q25 with fastp, built clones with MiXCR and kept in-frame beta chains. Every entry covers one CDR3 protein and lists the most common genes and DNA from its rows. The authors' filters were not applied to this entry. Across this sample there are roughly 25,000 distinct CDR3 sequences, with about 4.5% seen only once. Of the sample, about a sixth is held by the ten largest clones.

CDR1 and CDR2 are drawn from the germline V gene: SGHAT, FQNNGV. From its cysteine to its phenylalanine, the CDR3 spans 17 amino acids. Only the CDR3 portion is preserved as DNA: 51 bases, with reading frame beginning at the first base. V is cut back by 1 base and J by 2 bases, with 6 bases in the junction unmatched. As for this clonotype: Its antigen is still unknown. The sample holds no much larger clone one base away, and base qualities are not on file.

Study-wide conclusions, independent of this receptor: Matching against VDJdb was skewed toward anti-spike CD8 responses, likely underestimated virus-specific expansions, and missed private and CD4 specificities.

The rearrangement joined TRBV11-2 to TRBJ2-3; 10 nucleotides in the junction match TRBD2. The source is an adult who was a healthcare worker with PCR-confirmed SARS-CoV-2 infection or an uninfected control (not recorded which). The sample was whole blood. The CDR3 region reads CASSLASGRAHTDTQYF. The DNA reads TGTGCCAGCAGCTTAGCGAGCGGGAGGGCCCACACAGATACGCAGTATTTT.